What follows is one T cell receptor (beta chain) and its context. This entry belongs to a study of blood T cell repertoires in COVID-19. On the study more broadly: Collection of acute and convalescent COVID-19 samples took place in the United States, Italy and Spain. Nucleic acid was either cDNA or gDNA, and it came from T cells, B-cell-depleted T cells, or PBMCs.

Study processing details: The authors estimated nucleated cell counts from reference gene primer amplification. TCRdb keeps only in-frame clones here, not all; method: immunoSEQ multiplex PCR. The V and J calls and clone size are taken from that table; D and trimming were inferred from the DNA. This sample has 150,000 to 200,000 clones, with about 80% found just once. This clonotype originated in a woman over 75 with acute or convalescent COVID-19. Sequencing was carried out using peripheral blood.

In nucleotides, the CDR3 is TGTGCCAGCAGCCAAGATACTAGCGGGGGCTACAATGAGCAGTTCTTC. This gives the protein CASSQDTSGGYNEQFF. V is TRBV4-2 and J is TRBJ2-1, with 11 nucleotides matching TRBD2. The J segment lost 3 bases and the V segment lost 0 bases, leaving 1 base of the junction unmatched. This CDR3 contains 16 residues. In germline, CDR1 is LGHNA, CDR2 YNFKEQ.